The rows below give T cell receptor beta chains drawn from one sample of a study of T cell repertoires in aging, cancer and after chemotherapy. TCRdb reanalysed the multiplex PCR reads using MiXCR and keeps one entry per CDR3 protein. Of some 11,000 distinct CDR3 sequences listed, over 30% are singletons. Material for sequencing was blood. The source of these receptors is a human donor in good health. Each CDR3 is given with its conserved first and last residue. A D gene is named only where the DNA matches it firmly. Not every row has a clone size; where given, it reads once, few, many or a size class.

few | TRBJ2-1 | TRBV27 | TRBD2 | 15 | TGTGCCAGCAGCCTCCGGACTAGCGGGAGAAATGAGCAGTTCTTC | CASSLRTSGRNEQFF
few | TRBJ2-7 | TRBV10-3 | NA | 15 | TGTGCCATCAGTGAGGGGGCCTTTAGCTCCTACGAGCAGTACTTC | CAISEGAFSSYEQYF
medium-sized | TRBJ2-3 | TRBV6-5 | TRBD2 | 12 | TGTGCCAGCAGTCCGGGGGGAGATACGCAGTATTTT | CASSPGGDTQYF
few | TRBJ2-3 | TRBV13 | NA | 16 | TGTGCCAGCAGCTCCGGAAAGCAGACTAGCACAGATACGCAGTATTTT | CASSSGKQTSTDTQYF
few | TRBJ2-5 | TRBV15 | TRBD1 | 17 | TGTGCCACCAGACTTCCTAAACCGGGACAGGGGGAAAAGACCCAGTACTTC | CATRLPKPGQGEKTQYF
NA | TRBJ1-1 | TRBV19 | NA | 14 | TGTGCCAGCCAGCTCGGGAGACGGGACACTGAAGCTTTCTTT | CASQLGRRDTEAFF
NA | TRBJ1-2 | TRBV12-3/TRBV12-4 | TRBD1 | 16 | TGTGCCATCAGAGGACAGGGGGCGTTGACTGGTGATGGCTACACCTTC | CAIRGQGALTGDGYTF
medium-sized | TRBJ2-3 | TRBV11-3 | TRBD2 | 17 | TGTGCCAGCAGCTTCGAGACTAGCGGGGGTAGCACAGATACGCAGTATTTT | CASSFETSGGSTDTQYF
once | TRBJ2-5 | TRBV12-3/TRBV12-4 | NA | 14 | TGTGCTAGTGGTTTGGACGGGGCGATGGGGACCCAGTACTTC | CASGLDGAMGTQYF
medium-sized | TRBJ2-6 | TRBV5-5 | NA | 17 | TGTGCCAGCAGCTTGTTTCGGACAGACTCTGGGGCCAACGTCCTGACTTTC | CASSLFRTDSGANVLTF
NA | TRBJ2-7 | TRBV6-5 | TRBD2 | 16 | TGTGCCTCCCGGCGACGACTAGCGGGGCGCCTAGACGAGCAGTACTTC | CASRRRLAGRLDEQYF
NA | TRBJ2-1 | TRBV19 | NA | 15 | TGTGCCAGTAGTATAGCGCCCAGCCCCGGCTTTGAGCAGTTCTTC | CASSIAPSPGFEQFF
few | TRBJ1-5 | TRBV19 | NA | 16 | TGTGCCAGTAGCCCGAGTCGGGGAACTAGCAATCAGCCCCAGCATTTT | CASSPSRGTSNQPQHF
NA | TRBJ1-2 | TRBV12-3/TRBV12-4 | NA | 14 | TGTGCCAGCAGTTTAAGTGAACGTCTCTATGGCTACACCTTC | CASSLSERLYGYTF
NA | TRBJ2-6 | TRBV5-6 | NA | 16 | TGCGCCAGCAGCTTGACCTGGGACGGTGGGGCCAACGTCCTGACTTTC | CASSLTWDGGANVLTF
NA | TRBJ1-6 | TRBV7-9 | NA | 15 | TGTGCCAGCAGCTTAGTCCAGGGCTATAATTCACCCCTCCACTTT | CASSLVQGYNSPLHF
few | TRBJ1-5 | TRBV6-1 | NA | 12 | TGTGCCAGCGGGCGGGGCGGTCAGCCCCAGCATTTT | CASGRGGQPQHF
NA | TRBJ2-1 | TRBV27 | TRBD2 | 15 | TGTGCCAGCAGATGGCAACTAGCGGGAAGGAAAGAGCAGTTCTTC | CASRWQLAGRKEQFF
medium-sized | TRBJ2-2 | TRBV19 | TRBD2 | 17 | TGTGCCAGTAGTCCCGCTGAGCGGGGGGGCGTCACCGGGGAGCTGTTTTTT | CASSPAERGGVTGELFF
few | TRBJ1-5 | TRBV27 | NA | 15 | TGTGCCAGCAGTTTAGGAGGTGCCAGCCCGGGTCCCCAGCATTTT | CASSLGGASPGPQHF
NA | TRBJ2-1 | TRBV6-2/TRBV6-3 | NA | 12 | TGTGCCAGCAGCCTTTTGGATGATGAGCAGTTCTTC | CASSLLDDEQFF
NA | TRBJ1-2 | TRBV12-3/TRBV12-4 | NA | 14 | TGTGCCAGCAGTTTAAGACACCAGAACTATGGCTACACCTTC | CASSLRHQNYGYTF
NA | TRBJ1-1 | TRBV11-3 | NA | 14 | TGTGCCAGCAGCTTCCGGGGGATGAACACTGAAGCTTTCTTT | CASSFRGMNTEAFF
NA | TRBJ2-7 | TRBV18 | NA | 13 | TGTGCCAGCTCACCAGGACAGCCCGGTGAGCAGCACTTC | CASSPGQPGEQHF
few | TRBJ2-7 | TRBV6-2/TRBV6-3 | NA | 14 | TGTGCCAGCAGTTACTCCACGGGAGCGGGCGAGCAGTACTTC | CASSYSTGAGEQYF
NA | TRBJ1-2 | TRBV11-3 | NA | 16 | TGTGCCAGCAGCCCTGGGCGGGTTCAGGATCTATATGGCTACACCTTC | CASSPGRVQDLYGYTF
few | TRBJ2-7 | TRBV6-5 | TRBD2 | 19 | TGTGCCAGCAGTTACCTTGGGACTAGCGGGAGGGTGAGCTCCTACGAGCAGTACTTC | CASSYLGTSGRVSSYEQYF
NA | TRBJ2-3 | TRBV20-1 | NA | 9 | TGCAGTGACACAGATACGCAGTATTTT | CSDTDTQYF
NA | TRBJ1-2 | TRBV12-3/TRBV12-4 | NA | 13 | TGTGCCAGCAGTTTAGTCTCTTACTATGGCTACACCTTC | CASSLVSYYGYTF
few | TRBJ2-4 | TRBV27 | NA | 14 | TGTGCCAGCAGCAAAGACAGAGCCAAAAACATTCAGTACTTC | CASSKDRAKNIQYF
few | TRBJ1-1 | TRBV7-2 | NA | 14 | TGTGCCAGCAGCTTAGATGCGGGTAGCACTGAAGCTTTCTTT | CASSLDAGSTEAFF
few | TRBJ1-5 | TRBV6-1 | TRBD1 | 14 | TGTGCCAGCACCCGGGACAGTCTTTATCAGCCCCAGCATTTT | CASTRDSLYQPQHF
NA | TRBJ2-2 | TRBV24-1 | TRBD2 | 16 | TGTGCCACCAGTGACCCCGGGAGGGCGAACACCGGGGAGCTGTTTTTT | CATSDPGRANTGELFF
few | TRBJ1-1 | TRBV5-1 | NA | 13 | TGCGCCAGCAGCCCGGGGCCAGGGGAGGAAGCTTTCTTT | CASSPGPGEEAFF
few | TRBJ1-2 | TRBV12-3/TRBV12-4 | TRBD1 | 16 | TGTGCCAGCAGTCCGAGATCCTGGGGAGGGGGCCATGGCTACACCTTC | CASSPRSWGGGHGYTF
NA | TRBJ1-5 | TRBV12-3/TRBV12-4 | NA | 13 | TGTGCCAGCAGCCTCGGGCAGTATCAGCCCCAGCATTTT | CASSLGQYQPQHF
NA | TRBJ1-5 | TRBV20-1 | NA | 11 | TGCAGTGCTAGTTCGGCGCCCCCCCAGCATTTT | CSASSAPPQHF
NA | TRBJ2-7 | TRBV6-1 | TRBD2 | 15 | TGTGCCAGCAGTGAGTTGGCTAGCGGGCCCTACGAGCAGTACTTC | CASSELASGPYEQYF
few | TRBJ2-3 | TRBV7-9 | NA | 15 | TGTGCCAGCAGCCCCCCCGGACTCAGCACAGATACGCAGTATTTT | CASSPPGLSTDTQYF
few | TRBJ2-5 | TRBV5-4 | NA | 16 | TGTGCCAGCAGCTTTGTGAACCCTTCGGGCCAAGAGACCCAGTACTTC | CASSFVNPSGQETQYF